This T cell receptor beta chain was found in a study of T-cell reconstitution after alpha-beta-depleted transplantation in children. This clonotype appeared a few times. The target antigen is unknown. General study points: Approximately two months post-transplant, alpha-beta T cells reportedly originated from several hundred expanded graft clones.

It was with unique molecular identifiers that the TCRbeta library was prepared. MiXCR was run by TCRdb on the PCR reads, yielding one entry per CDR3 protein. The table includes some 290,000 distinct CDR3 sequences, roughly 25% detected once. The V and J ends lost 8 bases and 3 bases, in that order; junction bases with no gene match: 5. The CDR3 is made up of 13 amino acids. CDR1 and CDR2 from the germline V gene are SGHVS and FQNEAQ. J is TRBJ2-3 and V is TRBV7-8, with 7 bases aligning to TRBD2. The sample was PBMCs, mostly from graft donor cells, taken 180 days after TCRalphabeta/CD19-depleted stem cell transplant. This receptor was identified in a male patient younger than 18 who had a stem cell transplant for acute lymphoblastic leukemia, so the T cells may come from the graft donor. Written as DNA, the CDR3 is TGTGCCAGCTCCTGGGGGGGGACAGATACGCAGTATTTT. Translating it yields CASSWGGTDTQYF.